These 18 T cell receptor beta chains were sequenced from one sample in a study of identical twins. Each CDR3 protein gets one entry after TCRdb re-called the 5' RACE reads with MiXCR. The table records about 530,000 distinct CDR3 sequences, around 15% of them present only once. These data also formed part of another study, on yellow fever vaccine responses in identical twins.

Sequencing input: CD4+ T cells sorted from blood. Receptors were obtained from a young woman in good health.

This clonotype showed up many times. CDR3 sequence (DNA): TGTGCCAGCAGCCAAGTCTCTGGGGCCAACGTCCTGACTTTC. This translates into CASSQVSGANVLTF. The chain uses TRBV3-1 and TRBJ2-6; D unresolved. CDR1 is LGHDT, CDR2 YNNKEL, per germline (reference sequence). The CDR3 runs 14 residues. V lost 1 base and J 0 bases, leaving 1 base between the germline ends.

The chain joins TRBV12-3 or TRBV12-4 to TRBJ2-7; D unresolved. Trimming removed 5 bases at V and 2 bases at J, with 7 bases between. This CDR3 spans 12 amino acids. CDR3 DNA: TGTGCCAGCAGTCCCGGTACCTACGAGCAGTACTTC. Translated, it gives CASSPGTYEQYF.

This clonotype has only a few counts. The gene calls are TRBV7-3 and TRBJ2-1; maybe TRBD2 (6 bases). V was trimmed by 1 base and J by 6 bases, leaving 13 bases between them. This CDR3 has 15 amino acids. Germline assignment: CDR1 SGHTA and CDR2 FQGTGA. In nucleotides, the CDR3 is TGTGCCAGCAGCTTAAGAGCTGTAGCGGTCAATGAGCAGTTCTTC. Its protein product is CASSLRAVAVNEQFF.

This clonotype was seen more than once but under ten times. V usage is TRBV5-1 and J usage is TRBJ2-2; D possibly corresponds to TRBD1 (5 bases). CDR1 is SGHRS and CDR2 is YFSETQ in the germline V gene. The CDR3 covers 15 residues. The V gene lost 4 bases and the J gene lost 5 bases, with 15 bases spanning the gap. This CDR3 reads CASSPGHKDTGELFF. CDR3 DNA: TGCGCCAGCAGCCCTGGACACAAAGATACCGGGGAGCTGTTTTTT.

The chain employs TRBV4-1 and TRBJ2-5, with D possibly being TRBD1 or TRBD2 (6 bases each). V was pared by 0 bases and J by 4 bases, with 9 bases between. From germline, CDR1 is MGHRA and CDR2 YSYEKL. The CDR3 contains 14 residues. CDR3 sequence reads: CASSQDGGPETQYF. The CDR3 DNA sequence: TGCGCCAGCAGCCAAGATGGGGGGCCAGAGACCCAGTACTTC.

The chain uses TRBV12-3 or TRBV12-4 and TRBJ1-2; no clear D gene. V was shortened by 3 bases and J by 8 bases, with 10 bases between the two germline ends. This CDR3 region has 12 residues. Here the CDR3 reads CASSFGAGGYTF. CDR3 sequence (DNA): TGTGCCAGCAGTTTCGGCGCGGGGGGCTACACCTTC.

The V call is TRBV5-1, the J call TRBJ2-1, with 15 bases that match TRBD2. The CDR3 consists of 19 residues. Germline values: CDR1 SGHRS, CDR2 YFSETQ. With V trimmed by 1 base and J by 1 base, 6 bases remained unmatched. CDR3 protein: CASSLPRTSGRGSYNEQFF. CDR3 DNA sequence: TGCGCCAGCAGCTTGCCCCGGACTAGCGGGAGGGGGTCCTACAATGAGCAGTTCTTC. Supplemented by reference TRBV5-1 and TRBJ2-1, the full variable domain reads KAGVTQTPRYLIKTRGQQVTLSCSPISGHRSVSWYQQTPGQGLQFLFEYFSETQRNKGNFPGRFSGRQFSNSRSEMNVSTLELGDSALYLCASSLPRTSGRGSYNEQFFGPGTRLTVL.

The V and J genes are TRBV10-3 and TRBJ2-1; a possible D gene is TRBD2 (5 bases). Germline V gives CDR1 ENHRY, CDR2 SYGVKD. V was trimmed by 8 bases and J by 7 bases, leaving 15 bases between them. The CDR3 loop spans 13 amino acids. CDR3 amino acids: CAIGFGSGNEQFF. Written as DNA, the CDR3 is TGTGCCATCGGATTCGGATCGGGGAATGAGCAGTTCTTC.

In this sample, this clonotype turned up a few times. The chain recombines TRBV28 with TRBJ1-1, with 7 bases aligning to TRBD1. The CDR3 is 16 amino acids. Unmatched junction bases numbered 13, after V lost 6 bases and J lost 3 bases. Germline-derived CDR1 and CDR2 are MDHEN and SYDVKM. The CDR3 sequence is CASSQGGASGDTEAFF. In nucleotides, the CDR3 is TGTGCCAGCAGCCAAGGGGGCGCCTCGGGGGACACTGAAGCTTTCTTT.

The chain couples TRBV14 to TRBJ2-5; no clear D gene. CDR1 is SGHDN and CDR2 is FVKESK in the germline V gene. This CDR3 comprises 12 residues. Trimming took 3 bases from V and 6 from J, leaving 8 bases between them. The CDR3 bases are TGTGCCAGCAGCCAGAATCGGAAGACCCAGTACTTC. The encoded protein is CASSQNRKTQYF.

This clonotype was seen a few times. V is TRBV3-1 and J is TRBJ2-2; D ambiguous. CDR1 and CDR2 from the germline V gene are LGHDT and YNNKEL (reference sequence). V was trimmed by 4 bases and J by 1 base, leaving 7 bases between them. CDR3 size: 14 residues. The CDR3 protein is CASSRSENTGELFF. CDR3 DNA sequence: TGTGCCAGCAGCCGCTCGGAGAACACCGGGGAGCTGTTTTTT. The variable domain in full, completed from reference TRBV3-1 and TRBJ2-2, reads DTAVSQTPKYLVTQMGNDKSIKCEQNLGHDTMYWYKQDSKKFLKIMFSYNNKELIINETVPNRFSPKSPDKAHLNLHINSLELGDSAVYFCASSRSENTGELFFGEGSRLTVL.

This clonotype turned up a few times. J is TRBJ2-4 and V is TRBV15; 11 positions match TRBD2. The V gene's germline CDR1 is LNHNV and CDR2 YYDKDF (reference sequence). J was trimmed by 4 bases and V by 5 bases; bases with no gene match: 22. The CDR3 runs 21 residues. Here the CDR3 reads CATSASWSRASGGSLKNIQYF. Written as DNA, the CDR3 is TGTGCCACCAGCGCGTCTTGGAGTAGGGCTAGCGGGGGGAGCCTTAAAAACATTCAGTACTTC.

This clonotype was picked up a small number of times. The chain uses TRBV25-1 and TRBJ2-7, with a tentative D call TRBD1 (5 bases). Per germline, CDR1 MGHDK and CDR2 SYGVNS. The CDR3 has 11 residues. The ends were cut back, 6 bases at V and 4 bases at J, with 7 bases in the middle. CDR3 coding DNA: TGTGCCAGCAGGGACACATACGAGCAGTACTTC. It yields the protein CASRDTYEQYF.

The chain combines TRBV6-1 with TRBJ2-1, with a tentative D call TRBD1 (6 bases). V lost 1 base to trimming and J lost 6 bases, with 13 bases between them. Germline V gives CDR1 MNHNS, CDR2 SASEGT. The CDR3 consists of 15 residues. CDR3 in DNA: TGTGCCAGCAGTGAAGATGACAGGCCCTCCAATGAGCAGTTCTTC. Translation: CASSEDDRPSNEQFF.

This clonotype occurred a few times. The chain links TRBV2 to TRBJ2-7; D ambiguous. This CDR3 has 12 amino acids. Deletions cut 3 bases from V and 4 bases from J, with 7 bases between. Looked up from germline, CDR1 is SNHLY and CDR2 is FYNNEI. CDR3 nucleotide sequence: TGTGCCAGCAGTGACTGGGATTACGAGCAGTACGTC. It specifies CASSDWDYEQYV.

The rearrangement joins TRBV27 to TRBJ2-2, with 11 bases fitting TRBD2. Germline assignment: CDR1 MNHEY and CDR2 SMNVEV (reference sequence). The V and J ends lost 6 bases and 6 bases, in that order; junction bases with no gene match: 6. This CDR3 has 15 amino acids. CDR3 DNA: TGTGCCAGCAGCGCCGGGACTAGCGGCGCCGGGGAGCTGTTTTTT. As protein: CASSAGTSGAGELFF.

CDR3 residues: CASSFLASGGTDTQYF. In nucleotides, the CDR3 is TGTGCCAGCAGCTTTTTGGCAAGCGGGGGCACAGATACGCAGTATTTT. The chain has TRBV7-8 and TRBJ2-3; 7 nucleotides agree with TRBD2. With 3 bases clipped from V and 1 base from J, the junction kept 7 bases outside the gene matches. Germline V gene lookup returns CDR1 SGHVS and CDR2 FQNEAQ. CDR3 length equals 16 residues.

This clonotype was observed a handful of times. V gene TRBV9 combines with J gene TRBJ2-3; D gene unclear. Germline-derived CDR1 and CDR2 are SGDLS and YYNGEE. V was clipped by 6 bases and J by 0 bases, with 8 bases between them. The CDR3 has 13 residues. The CDR3 DNA is TGTGCCAGCAACTATTCTAGCACAGATACGCAGTATTTT. This translates into CASNYSSTDTQYF.